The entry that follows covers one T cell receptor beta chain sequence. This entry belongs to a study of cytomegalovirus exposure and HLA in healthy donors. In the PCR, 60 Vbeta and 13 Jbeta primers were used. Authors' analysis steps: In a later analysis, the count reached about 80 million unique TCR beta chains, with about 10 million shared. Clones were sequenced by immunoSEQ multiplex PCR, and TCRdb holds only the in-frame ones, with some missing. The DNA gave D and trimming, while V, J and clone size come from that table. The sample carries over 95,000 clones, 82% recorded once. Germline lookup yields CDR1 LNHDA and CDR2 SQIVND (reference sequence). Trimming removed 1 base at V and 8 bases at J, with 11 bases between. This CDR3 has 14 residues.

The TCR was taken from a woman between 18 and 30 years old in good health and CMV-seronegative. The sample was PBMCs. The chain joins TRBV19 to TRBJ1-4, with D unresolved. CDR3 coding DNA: TGTGCCAGTAGTATAGGACACGGGAGGGAAAAACTGTTTTTT. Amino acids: CASSIGHGREKLFF. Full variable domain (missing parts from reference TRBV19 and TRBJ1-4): DGGITQSPKYLFRKEGQNVTLSCEQNLNHDAMYWYRQDPGQGLRLIYYSQIVNDFQKGDIAEGYSVSREKKESFPLTVTSAQKNPTAFYLCASSIGHGREKLFFGSGTQLSVL.